This TCR beta chain appears in the sequencing data of a study of blood T cell repertoires in COVID-19. The overall study: Acute-phase and convalescent COVID-19 samples originated in the United States, Italy and Spain. Sources were T cells, B-cell-depleted T cells, or PBMCs; the material itself was cDNA or gDNA.

As handled by the study authors: The authors estimated nucleated cell counts from reference gene primer amplification. The repertoire was sequenced with immunoSEQ multiplex PCR; TCRdb's copy has only in-frame clones and lacks some. The DNA was the basis for D and trimming; V, J and clone size are from that table. This table holds around 85,000 clones, approximately 85% found once. Germline assignment: CDR1 SGHVS and CDR2 FNYEAQ. The length of the CDR3 is 17 residues. The V and J ends lost 0 bases and 2 bases, in that order; junction bases with no gene match: 7. The sample consisted of peripheral blood. This sequence was found in a man aged 45-60 years with active COVID-19. The V gene is TRBV7-6, the J gene TRBJ2-3, with 8 positions matching TRBD2. The CDR3 nucleotides read TGTGCCAGCAGCTTAGCATTTAGCGGGATTTCCACAGATACGCAGTATTTT. This translates into CASSLAFSGISTDTQYF.